This T cell receptor beta chain stems from a study of Tregs in tolerant kidney transplant recipients. Study conclusions and caveats: Some patients' samples used different primers over time, so nucleotide sequences weren't comparable. In tolerant patients, donor-specific Tregs outgrew total Tregs, suggesting antigen-driven expansion. The most relevant donor-specific Treg TCRbeta repertoire apparently came from expansion with activated donor B cells.

FACS sorting followed an approximately six-day coculture of CFSE-labeled recipient PBMCs with irradiated graft donor PBMCs. This clone is deemed large by its frequency. The target antigen is unknown. The read ends 3 residues before the CDR3 terminus; that terminus is restored from the germline J gene. This CDR3 has 11 amino acids. The V gene's germline CDR1 is GTSNPN and CDR2 SVGIG (reference sequence). The V and J ends lost 4 bases and 1 base respectively, with 5 bases between them. Assay used: immunoSEQ multiplex PCR; TCRdb lists only in-frame clones, some missing. The listing records 2,700 or so clones.

This clonotype originated in a human patient who received a combined kidney and bone marrow transplant. The rearrangement links TRBV30 to TRBJ2-7, with D unresolved. This specimen consisted of CD8+ T cells from blood cultured with allogeneic cells, obtained before the transplant. CDR3 DNA, as far as it was read: TGTGCCTGGAATCCATCCTACGAG. The encoded protein is CAWNPSYE. The CDR3 as a whole reads CAWNPSYEQYF.